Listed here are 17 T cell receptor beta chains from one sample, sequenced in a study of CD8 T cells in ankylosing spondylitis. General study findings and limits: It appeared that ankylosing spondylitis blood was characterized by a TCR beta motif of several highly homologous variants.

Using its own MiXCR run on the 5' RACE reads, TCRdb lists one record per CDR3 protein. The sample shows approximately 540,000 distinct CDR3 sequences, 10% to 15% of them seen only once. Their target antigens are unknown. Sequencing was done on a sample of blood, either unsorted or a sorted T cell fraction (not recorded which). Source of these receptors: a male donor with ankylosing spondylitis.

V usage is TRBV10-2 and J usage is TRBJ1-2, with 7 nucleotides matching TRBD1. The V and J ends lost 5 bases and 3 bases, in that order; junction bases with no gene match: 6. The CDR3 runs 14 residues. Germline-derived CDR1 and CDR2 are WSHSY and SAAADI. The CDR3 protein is CASSIQGRDYGYTF. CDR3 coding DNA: TGCGCCAGCAGTATACAGGGGAGGGACTATGGCTACACCTTC.

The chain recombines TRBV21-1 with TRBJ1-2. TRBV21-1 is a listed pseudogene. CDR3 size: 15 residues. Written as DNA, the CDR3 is TGTGCCAGCAGCAGAGAGCCAACAGCTAACTATGGCTACACCTTC. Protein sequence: CASSREPTANYGYTF.

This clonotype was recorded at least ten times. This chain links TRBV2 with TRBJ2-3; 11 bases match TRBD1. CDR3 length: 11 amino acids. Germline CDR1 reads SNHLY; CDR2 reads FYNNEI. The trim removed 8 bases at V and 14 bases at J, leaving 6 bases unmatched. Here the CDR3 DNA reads TGTGCCAGCCTAAGGACAGGGGGCGCGTATTTT. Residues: CASLRTGGAYF.

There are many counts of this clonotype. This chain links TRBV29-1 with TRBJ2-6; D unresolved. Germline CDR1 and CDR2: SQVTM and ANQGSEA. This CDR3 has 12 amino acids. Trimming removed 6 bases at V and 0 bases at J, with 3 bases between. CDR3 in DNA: TGCAGCGTCGGCTCTGGGGCCAACGTCCTGACTTTC. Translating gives CSVGSGANVLTF.

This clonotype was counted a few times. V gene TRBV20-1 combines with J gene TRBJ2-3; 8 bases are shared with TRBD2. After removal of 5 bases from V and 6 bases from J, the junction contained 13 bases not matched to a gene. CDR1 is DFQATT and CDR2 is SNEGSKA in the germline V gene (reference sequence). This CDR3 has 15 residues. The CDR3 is CSAPSAAGVQDTQYF. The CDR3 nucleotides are TGCAGTGCTCCGAGTGCAGCGGGAGTTCAGGATACGCAGTATTTT.

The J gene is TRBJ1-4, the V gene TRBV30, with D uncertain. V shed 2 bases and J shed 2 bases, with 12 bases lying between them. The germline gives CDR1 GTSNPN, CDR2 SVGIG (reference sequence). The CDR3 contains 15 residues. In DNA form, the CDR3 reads TGTGCCTGGAGTTCACCCCGAGGGACTAATGAAAAACTGTTTTTT. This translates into CAWSSPRGTNEKLFF.

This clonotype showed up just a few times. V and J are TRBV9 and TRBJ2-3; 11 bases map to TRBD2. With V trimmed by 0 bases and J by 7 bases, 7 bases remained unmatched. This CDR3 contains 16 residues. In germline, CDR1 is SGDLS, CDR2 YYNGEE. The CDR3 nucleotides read TGTGCCAGCAGCGTAGAGGGGACTAGCGGCAGAAATACGCAGTATTTT. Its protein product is CASSVEGTSGRNTQYF.

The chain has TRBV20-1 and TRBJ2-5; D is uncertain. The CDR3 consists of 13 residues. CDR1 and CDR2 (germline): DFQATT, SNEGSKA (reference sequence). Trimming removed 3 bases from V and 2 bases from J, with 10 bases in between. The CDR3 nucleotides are TGCAGTGCTAGGTCACCCCAACAAGAGACCCAGTACTTC. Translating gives CSARSPQQETQYF.

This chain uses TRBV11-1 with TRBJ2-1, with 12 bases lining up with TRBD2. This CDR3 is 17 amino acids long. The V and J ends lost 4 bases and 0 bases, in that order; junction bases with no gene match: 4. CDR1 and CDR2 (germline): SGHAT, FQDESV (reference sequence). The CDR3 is CASSYWTSGNSYNEQFF. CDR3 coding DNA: TGTGCCAGCAGCTACTGGACTAGCGGGAACTCCTACAATGAGCAGTTCTTC.

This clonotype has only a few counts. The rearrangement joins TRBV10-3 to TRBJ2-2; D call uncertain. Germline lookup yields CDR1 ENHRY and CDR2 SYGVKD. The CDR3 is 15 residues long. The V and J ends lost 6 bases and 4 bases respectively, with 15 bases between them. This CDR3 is CAISPPGPSTGELFF. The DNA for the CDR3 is TGTGCCATCAGCCCCCCTGGACCGAGCACCGGGGAGCTGTTTTTT.

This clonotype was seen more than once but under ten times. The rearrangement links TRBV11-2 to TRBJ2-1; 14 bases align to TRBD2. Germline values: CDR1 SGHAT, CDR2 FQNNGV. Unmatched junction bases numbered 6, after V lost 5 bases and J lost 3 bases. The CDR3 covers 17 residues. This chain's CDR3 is CASSRLAGGLSYNEQFF. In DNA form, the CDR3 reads TGTGCCAGCAGCCGACTAGCGGGAGGGCTTAGCTACAATGAGCAGTTCTTC. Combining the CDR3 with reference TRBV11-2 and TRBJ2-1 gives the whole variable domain EAGVAQSPRYKIIEKRQSVAFWCNPISGHATLYWYQQILGQGPKLLIQFQNNGVVDDSQLPKDRFSAERLKGVDSTLKIQPAKLEDSAVYLCASSRLAGGLSYNEQFFGPGTRLTVL.

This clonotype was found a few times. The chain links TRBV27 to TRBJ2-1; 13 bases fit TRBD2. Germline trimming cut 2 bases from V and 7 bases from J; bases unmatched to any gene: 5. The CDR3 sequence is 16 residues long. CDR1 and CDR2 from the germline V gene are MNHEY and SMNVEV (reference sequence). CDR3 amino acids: CASSLQLAGGLNEQFF. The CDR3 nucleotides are TGTGCCAGCAGTTTACAACTAGCGGGAGGGCTGAATGAGCAGTTCTTC.

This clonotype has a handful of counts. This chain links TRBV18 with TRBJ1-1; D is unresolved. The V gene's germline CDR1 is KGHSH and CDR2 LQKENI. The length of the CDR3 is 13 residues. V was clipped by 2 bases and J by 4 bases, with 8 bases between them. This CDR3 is CASSPARGTEAFF. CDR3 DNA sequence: TGTGCCAGCTCACCAGCCCGGGGCACTGAAGCTTTCTTT.

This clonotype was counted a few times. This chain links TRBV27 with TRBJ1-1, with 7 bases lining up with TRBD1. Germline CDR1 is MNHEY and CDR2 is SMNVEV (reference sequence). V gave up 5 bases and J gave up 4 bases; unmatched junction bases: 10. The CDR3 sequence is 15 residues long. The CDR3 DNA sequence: TGTGCCAGCAGTGACGCGTCAGGGGGTGGCACTGAAGCTTTCTTT. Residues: CASSDASGGGTEAFF.

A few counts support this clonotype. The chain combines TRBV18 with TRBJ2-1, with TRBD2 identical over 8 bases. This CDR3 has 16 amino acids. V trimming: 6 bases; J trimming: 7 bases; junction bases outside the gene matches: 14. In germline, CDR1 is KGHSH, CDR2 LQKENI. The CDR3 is CASSLLGSGARNEQFF. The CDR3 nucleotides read TGTGCCAGCTCCCTCCTTGGTAGCGGGGCGCGGAATGAGCAGTTCTTC. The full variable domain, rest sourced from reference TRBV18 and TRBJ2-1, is NAGVMQNPRHLVRRRGQEARLRCSPMKGHSHVYWYRQLPEEGLKFMVYLQKENIIDESGMPKERFSAEFPKEGPSILRIQQVVRGDSAAYFCASSLLGSGARNEQFFGPGTRLTVL.

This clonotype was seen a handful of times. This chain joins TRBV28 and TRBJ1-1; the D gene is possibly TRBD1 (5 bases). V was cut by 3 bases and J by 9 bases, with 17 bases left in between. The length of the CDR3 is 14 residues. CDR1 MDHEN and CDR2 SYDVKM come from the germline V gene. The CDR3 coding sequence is TGTGCCAGCAGTTTGTTTATGGGGCCGGGGAAAGCTTTCTTT. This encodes CASSLFMGPGKAFF.

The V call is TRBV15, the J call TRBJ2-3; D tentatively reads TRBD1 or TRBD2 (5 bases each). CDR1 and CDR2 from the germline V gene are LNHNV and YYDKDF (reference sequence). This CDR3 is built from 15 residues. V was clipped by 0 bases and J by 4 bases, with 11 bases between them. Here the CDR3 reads CATSRDRQGADTQYF. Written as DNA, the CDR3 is TGTGCCACCAGCAGAGATCGCCAGGGAGCAGATACGCAGTATTTT.